This paragraph covers one T cell receptor (beta chain) sequence. Its antigen is not identified. The source of the sample is a study of shared clonotypes between healthy human individuals. Study at large: A donor's plate count was three for CD4 naive and three for CD4 memory; CD8 naive had two and CD8 memory one.

At deep level, the assay was performed. The assay was immunoSEQ multiplex PCR, and TCRdb's table has in-frame clones only and misses some. The sample carries millions of clones, just over 90% recorded once. Findings of the study overall: Against clonotypes common to all four donors, non-shared ones had lower generation probabilities. Few donors limited the genetic and exposure-history diversity represented.

This TCR was sampled from a man aged 18 to 30 in good health. Some clones in this sample may be carry-over from other donors' samples. The sequenced sample was naive CD4+ T cells from PBMCs. The subset was: CD45RA+ positively selected.

This chain's CDR3 is CASSFFSLGDTQYF. CDR3 coding DNA: TGTGCCAGCAGCTTCTTTAGCCTGGGAGATACGCAGTATTTT. This rearrangement joins TRBV7-2 to TRBJ2-3; no clear D. Trimming took 3 bases from V and 5 from J, leaving 12 bases between them. Germline V gene data show CDR1 as SGHTA and CDR2 as FQGNSA. The CDR3 runs 14 residues.